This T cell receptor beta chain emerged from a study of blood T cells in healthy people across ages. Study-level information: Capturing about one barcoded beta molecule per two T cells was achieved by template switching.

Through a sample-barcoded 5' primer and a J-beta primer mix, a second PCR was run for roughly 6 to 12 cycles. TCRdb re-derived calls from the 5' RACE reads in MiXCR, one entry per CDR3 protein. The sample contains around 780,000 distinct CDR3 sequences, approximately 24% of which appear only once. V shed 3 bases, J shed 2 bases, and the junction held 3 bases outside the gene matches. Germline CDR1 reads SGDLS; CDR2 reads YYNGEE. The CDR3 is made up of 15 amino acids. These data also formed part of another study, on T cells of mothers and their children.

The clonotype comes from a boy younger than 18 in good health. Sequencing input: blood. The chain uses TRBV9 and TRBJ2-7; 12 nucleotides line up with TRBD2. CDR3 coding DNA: TGTGCCAGCAGCGGAGGACTAGCGGGGACCTACGAGCAGTACTTC. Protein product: CASSGGLAGTYEQYF.